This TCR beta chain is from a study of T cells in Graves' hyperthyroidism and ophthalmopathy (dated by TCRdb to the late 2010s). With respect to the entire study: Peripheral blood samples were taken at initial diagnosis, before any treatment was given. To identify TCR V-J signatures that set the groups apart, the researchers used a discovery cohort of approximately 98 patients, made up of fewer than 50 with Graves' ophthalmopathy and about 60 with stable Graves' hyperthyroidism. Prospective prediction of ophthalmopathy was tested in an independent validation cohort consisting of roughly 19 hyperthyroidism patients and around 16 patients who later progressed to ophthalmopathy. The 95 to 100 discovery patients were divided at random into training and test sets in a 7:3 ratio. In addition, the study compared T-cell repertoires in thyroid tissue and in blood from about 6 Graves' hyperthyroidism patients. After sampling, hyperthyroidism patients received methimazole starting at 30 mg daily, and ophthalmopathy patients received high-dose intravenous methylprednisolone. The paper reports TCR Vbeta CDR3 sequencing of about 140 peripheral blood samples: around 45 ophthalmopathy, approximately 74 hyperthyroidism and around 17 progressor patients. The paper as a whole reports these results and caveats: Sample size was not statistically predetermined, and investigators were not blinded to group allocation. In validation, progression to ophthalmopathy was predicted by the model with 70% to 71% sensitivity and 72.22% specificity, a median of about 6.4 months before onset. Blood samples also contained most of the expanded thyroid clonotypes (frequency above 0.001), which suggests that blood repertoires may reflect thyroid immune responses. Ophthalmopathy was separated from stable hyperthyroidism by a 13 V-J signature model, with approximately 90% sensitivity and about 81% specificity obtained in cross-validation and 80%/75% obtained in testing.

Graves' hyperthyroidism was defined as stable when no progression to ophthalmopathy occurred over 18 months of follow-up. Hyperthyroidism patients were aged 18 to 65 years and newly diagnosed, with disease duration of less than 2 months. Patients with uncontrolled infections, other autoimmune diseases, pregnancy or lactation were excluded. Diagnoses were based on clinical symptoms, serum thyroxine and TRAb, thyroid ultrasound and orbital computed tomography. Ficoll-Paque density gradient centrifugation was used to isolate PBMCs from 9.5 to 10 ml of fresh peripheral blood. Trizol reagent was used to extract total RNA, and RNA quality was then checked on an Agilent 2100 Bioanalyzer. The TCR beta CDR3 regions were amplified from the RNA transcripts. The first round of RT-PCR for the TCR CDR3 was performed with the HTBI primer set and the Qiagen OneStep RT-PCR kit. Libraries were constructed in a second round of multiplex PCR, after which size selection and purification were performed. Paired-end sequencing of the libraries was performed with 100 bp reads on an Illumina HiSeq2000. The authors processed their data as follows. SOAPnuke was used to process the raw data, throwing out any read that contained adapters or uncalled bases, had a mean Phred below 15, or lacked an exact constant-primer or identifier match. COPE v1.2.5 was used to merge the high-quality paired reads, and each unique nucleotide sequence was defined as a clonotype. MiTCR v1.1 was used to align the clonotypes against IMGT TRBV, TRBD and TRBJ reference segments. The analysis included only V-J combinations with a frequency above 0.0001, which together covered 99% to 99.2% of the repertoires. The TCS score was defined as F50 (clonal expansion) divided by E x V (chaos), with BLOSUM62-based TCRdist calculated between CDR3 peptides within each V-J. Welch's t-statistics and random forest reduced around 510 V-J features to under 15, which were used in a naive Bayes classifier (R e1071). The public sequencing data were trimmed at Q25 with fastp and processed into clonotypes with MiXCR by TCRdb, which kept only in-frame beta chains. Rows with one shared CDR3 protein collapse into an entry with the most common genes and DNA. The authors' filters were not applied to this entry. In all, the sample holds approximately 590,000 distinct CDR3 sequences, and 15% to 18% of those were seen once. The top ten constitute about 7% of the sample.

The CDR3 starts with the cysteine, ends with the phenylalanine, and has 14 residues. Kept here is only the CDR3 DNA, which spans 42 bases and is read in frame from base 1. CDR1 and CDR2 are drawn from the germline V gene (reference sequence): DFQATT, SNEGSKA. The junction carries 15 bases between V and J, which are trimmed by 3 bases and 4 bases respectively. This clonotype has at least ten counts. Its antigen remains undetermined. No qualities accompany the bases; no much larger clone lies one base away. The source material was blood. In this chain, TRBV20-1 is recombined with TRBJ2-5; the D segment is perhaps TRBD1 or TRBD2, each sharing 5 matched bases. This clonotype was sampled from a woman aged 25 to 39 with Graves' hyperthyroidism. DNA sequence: TGCAGTGCTAGTGAGGGGCCGAGCAGAGAGACCCAGTACTTC. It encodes CSASEGPSRETQYF.